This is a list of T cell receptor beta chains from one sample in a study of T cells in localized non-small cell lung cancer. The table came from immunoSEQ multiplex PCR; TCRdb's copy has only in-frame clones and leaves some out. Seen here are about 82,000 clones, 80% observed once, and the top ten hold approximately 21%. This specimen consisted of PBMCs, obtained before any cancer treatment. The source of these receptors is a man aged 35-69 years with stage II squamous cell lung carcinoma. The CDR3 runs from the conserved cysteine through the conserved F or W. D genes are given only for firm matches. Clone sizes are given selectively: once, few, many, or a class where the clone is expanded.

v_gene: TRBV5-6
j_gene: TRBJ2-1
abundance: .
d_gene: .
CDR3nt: TGTGCCAGCCGCTGGGGGTCGGTCAATGAGCAGTTCTTC
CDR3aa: CASRWGSVNEQFF

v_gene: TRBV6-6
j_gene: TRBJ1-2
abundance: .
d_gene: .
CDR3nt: TGTGCCAGCAGTTACCACGAAACACATAAATATGGCTACACCTTC
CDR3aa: CASSYHETHKYGYTF

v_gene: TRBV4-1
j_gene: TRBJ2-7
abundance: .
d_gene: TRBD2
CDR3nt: TGCGCCAGCAGCCAAGATGCGGGAGTCTCCTACGAGCAGTACTTC
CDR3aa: CASSQDAGVSYEQYF

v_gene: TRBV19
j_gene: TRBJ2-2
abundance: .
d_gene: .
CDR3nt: TGTGCCAGTAGTATAAATTCGGCGAACACCGGGGAGCTGTTTTTT
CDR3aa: CASSINSANTGELFF

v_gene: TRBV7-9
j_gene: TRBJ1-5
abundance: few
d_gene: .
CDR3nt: TGTGCCAGCAGCTTAGATCGCCAGCCCCAGCATTTT
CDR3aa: CASSLDRQPQHF

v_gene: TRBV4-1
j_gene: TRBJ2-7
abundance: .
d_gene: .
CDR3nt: TGCGCCAGCAGCCACCCGGGGCTCCACGAGCAGTACTTC
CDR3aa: CASSHPGLHEQYF

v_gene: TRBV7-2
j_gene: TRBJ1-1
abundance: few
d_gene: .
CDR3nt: TGTGCCAGCAGCTACTGGGGAGCTGAAGCTTTCTTT
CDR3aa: CASSYWGAEAFF

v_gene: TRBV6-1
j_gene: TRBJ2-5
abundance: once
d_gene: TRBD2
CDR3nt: TGTGCCAGCAGTGAACTAGCGGGGGGGCAAGAGACCCAGTACTTC
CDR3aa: CASSELAGGQETQYF

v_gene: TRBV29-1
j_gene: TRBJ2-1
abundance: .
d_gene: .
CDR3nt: TGCAGCGTTGCGATGCGGAGCTCCTACAATGAGCAGTTCTTC
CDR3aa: CSVAMRSSYNEQFF

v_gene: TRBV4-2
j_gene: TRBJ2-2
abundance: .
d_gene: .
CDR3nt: TGTGCCAGCAGCCAAGCGCGGAACACCGGGGAGCTGTTTTTT
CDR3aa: CASSQARNTGELFF

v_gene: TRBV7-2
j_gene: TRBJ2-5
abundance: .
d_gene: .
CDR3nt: TGTGCCAGCAGCTTGGGCAGGACGAGCCAAGAGACCCAGTACTTC
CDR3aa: CASSLGRTSQETQYF

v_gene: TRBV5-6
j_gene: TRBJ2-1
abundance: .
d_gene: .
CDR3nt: TGTGCCAGCAGCTTGCGCGGTTCAAGTGAGCAGTTCTTC
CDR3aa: CASSLRGSSEQFF

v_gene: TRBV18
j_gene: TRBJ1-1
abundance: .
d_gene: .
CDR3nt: TGTGCCAGCTCACTCACAGTGAACACTGAAGCTTTCTTT
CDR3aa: CASSLTVNTEAFF

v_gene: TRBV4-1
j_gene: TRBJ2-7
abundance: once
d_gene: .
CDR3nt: TGCGCCAGCAGCCAAATCTTGGGCCAGCCTAGCTCCTACGAGCAGTACTTC
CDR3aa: CASSQILGQPSSYEQYF

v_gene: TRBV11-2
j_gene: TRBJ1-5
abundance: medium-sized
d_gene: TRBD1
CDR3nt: TGTGCCAGCAGCCGAGAAGTGCCGGGACAGGGAATCCAGCCCCAGCATTTT
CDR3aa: CASSREVPGQGIQPQHF